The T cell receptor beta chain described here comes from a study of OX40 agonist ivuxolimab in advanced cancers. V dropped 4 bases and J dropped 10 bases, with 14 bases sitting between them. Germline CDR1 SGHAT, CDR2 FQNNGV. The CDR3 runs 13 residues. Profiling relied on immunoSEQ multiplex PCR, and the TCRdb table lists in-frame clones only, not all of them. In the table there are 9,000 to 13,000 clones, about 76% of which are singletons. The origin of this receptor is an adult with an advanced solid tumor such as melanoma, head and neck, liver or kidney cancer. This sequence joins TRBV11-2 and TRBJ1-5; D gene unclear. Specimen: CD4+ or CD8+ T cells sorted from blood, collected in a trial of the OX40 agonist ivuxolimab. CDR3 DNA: TGTGCCAGCAGCTCCCGGCAGTTTCATCCCCAGCATTTT. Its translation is CASSSRQFHPQHF.